One TCR beta chain is described in this entry. Its antigen is not known. These data come from a study of OX40 agonist ivuxolimab in advanced cancers. Study-wide background: About 44% of patients had received prior checkpoint inhibitor therapy.

V shed 4 bases and J 4 bases; nucleotides not matched to a gene: 16. The CDR3 covers 18 residues. Germline V CDR1 and CDR2: KGHSH, LQKENI. Repertoires were generated with immunoSEQ multiplex PCR, while TCRdb's copy carries only in-frame clones and drops some. Among 65,000 to 90,000 clones listed, under 95% were seen once. The study, taken as a whole, reports: Averaging showed that CD8+ T cells had more expanded clones than CD4+ did.

Material: CD4+ or CD8+ T cells sorted from blood, obtained in a trial of the OX40 agonist ivuxolimab. This chain links TRBV18 with TRBJ1-5, with 7 bases that match TRBD1. The TCR was taken from an adult with an advanced solid tumor such as melanoma, head and neck, liver or kidney cancer. CDR3 loop: CASSLDRAGVQVNQPQHF. The CDR3 DNA is TGTGCCAGCTCACTCGACAGGGCCGGGGTGCAAGTAAATCAGCCCCAGCATTTT.